This T cell receptor beta chain comes out of a study of OX40 agonist ivuxolimab in advanced cancers. Study-wide background: The dose-escalation cohort was around 83% male, with a mean age of around 60 years, ranging roughly 23 to 79.

This clone was seen only once. No antigen is known for it. Measured with immunoSEQ multiplex PCR; TCRdb has only the in-frame clones, and not every one. Here the sample spans roughly 64,000 clones, over 65% being singletons. Study-level findings and limits: Determination of antigen specificity was not performed for the expanded peripheral T cells.

V lost 0 bases to trimming and J lost 6 bases, with 9 bases between them. Per the germline V gene, CDR1 is SGHNT and CDR2 is YYREEE (reference sequence). There are 13 residues in the CDR3. Sequenced material: CD4+ or CD8+ T cells sorted from blood, taken in a trial of the OX40 agonist ivuxolimab. The source of this sequence is an adult with an advanced solid tumor such as melanoma, head and neck, liver or kidney cancer. The J gene is TRBJ1-1, the V gene TRBV5-4; D gene unclear. CDR3 nucleotides: TGTGCCAGCAGCTTGGTTGGAAGGCCTGAAGCTTTCTTT. This codes for CASSLVGRPEAFF.